What follows are 13 T cell receptor beta chains derived from one specimen sequenced in a study of blood T cell repertoires in COVID-19. Sequenced by immunoSEQ multiplex PCR; TCRdb stores in-frame clones only, minus some. The data contain 90,000 to 140,000 clones, over 75% of them singletons. Source material: peripheral blood. The receptors come from a man aged 45 to 65 with acute or convalescent COVID-19.

V and J are TRBV2 and TRBJ1-1, with 9 bases lining up with TRBD1. V shed 6 bases and J 9 bases; nucleotides not matched to a gene: 8. Per germline, CDR1 SNHLY and CDR2 FYNNEI. CDR3 length: 13 amino acids. The CDR3 DNA follows: TGTGCCAGCAGAACGGACAGGGGCCAAAAAGCTTTCTTT. Translation: CASRTDRGQKAFF.

J is TRBJ1-5 and V is TRBV27; D uncertain. Trimming shortened V by 4 bases and J by 0 bases, and 7 bases separated the two germline ends. Germline CDR1 MNHEY, CDR2 SMNVEV (reference sequence). CDR3 length: 14 residues. The CDR3: CASSSPHSNQPQHF. In nucleotides, the CDR3 is TGTGCCAGCAGTTCCCCACATAGCAATCAGCCCCAGCATTTT.

The chain has TRBV7-3 and TRBJ2-1; D unclear. Germline V gene sequence: CDR1 SGHTA, CDR2 FQGTGA. This CDR3 comprises 15 residues. V was cut by 0 bases and J by 6 bases, with 12 bases left in between. CDR3: CASSLTLGRPNEQFF. In nucleotides, the CDR3 is TGTGCCAGCAGCTTAACCCTGGGCCGGCCCAATGAGCAGTTCTTC.

This chain joins TRBV2 and TRBJ2-7; TRBD1 agrees at 7 bases. This CDR3 is built from 12 residues. Germline assignment: CDR1 SNHLY and CDR2 FYNNEI. Losses at the gene ends were 9 bases for V and 2 bases for J; bases not matched to a gene: 4. CDR3 sequence reads: CASRQGPYEQYF. CDR3 in DNA: TGTGCCAGTAGACAGGGACCCTACGAGCAGTACTTC. The full variable domain, its missing parts supplied by reference TRBV2 and TRBJ2-7, is EPEVTQTPSHQVTQMGQEVILRCVPISNHLYFYWYRQILGQKVEFLVSFYNNEISEKSEIFDDQFSVERPDGSNFTLKIRSTKLEDSAMYFCASRQGPYEQYFGPGTRLTVT.

The chain links TRBV5-1 to TRBJ2-7; no clear D. Germline V gene data show CDR1 as SGHRS and CDR2 as YFSETQ. The CDR3 totals 15 residues. Trimming pared 0 bases from V and 0 bases from J, leaving 10 bases between. This CDR3 reads CASSLEAYSSYEQYF. The CDR3, as DNA: TGCGCCAGCAGCTTGGAGGCGTACAGCTCCTACGAGCAGTACTTC.

V usage is TRBV5-1 and J usage is TRBJ2-2, with D perhaps TRBD1 (6 bases). Germline V CDR1 and CDR2: SGHRS, YFSETQ. This CDR3 spans 15 amino acids. Trimming removed 4 bases from V and 2 bases from J, with 12 bases in between. The CDR3 loop is CASSPGTLNTGELFF. The CDR3 coding sequence is TGCGCCAGCAGCCCCGGGACACTAAACACCGGGGAGCTGTTTTTT.

CDR3 sequence: CASSPDRGPYNEQFF. Here the CDR3 DNA reads TGTGCCAGCAGCCCCGACAGGGGACCCTACAATGAGCAGTTCTTC. V usage is TRBV3-1 (or the pseudogene TRBV3-2) and J usage is TRBJ2-1, with TRBD1 matching over 8 bases. The CDR3 has 15 residues. Losses at the gene ends were 4 bases for V and 2 bases for J; bases not matched to a gene: 4. CDR1 and CDR2 from the germline V gene are LGHDT and YNNKEL (reference sequence).

The chain joins TRBV19 to TRBJ2-7; TRBD2 agrees at 14 bases. Unmatched junction bases numbered 7, after V lost 3 bases and J lost 0 bases. CDR1 is LNHDA, CDR2 SQIVND, per germline (reference sequence). The CDR3 extends over 18 amino acids. CDR3 nucleotide sequence: TGTGCCAGTAGTATCAGGACTAGCGGGAGGCCCCCCTCCTACGAGCAGTACTTC. This encodes CASSIRTSGRPPSYEQYF.

This chain connects TRBV6-7 to TRBJ2-5; 9 nucleotides align to TRBD2. TRBV6-7 is flagged as an ORF with uncertain function. Trimming removed 2 bases from V and 6 bases from J; junction bases left unmatched: 10. This CDR3 region has 16 residues. CDR3 coding DNA: TGTGCCAGCAGTTACGATATTGCGGGGGGGTTAAAGACCCAGTACTTC. This codes for CASSYDIAGGLKTQYF.

This clone has just one count. The rearrangement joins TRBV12-3 or TRBV12-4 to TRBJ1-5; unclear D gene. This CDR3 contains 12 residues. The V gene lost 4 bases and the J gene lost 4 bases, with 5 bases spanning the gap. The CDR3 DNA follows: TGTGCCAGCAGTTGGCGGAATCAGCCCCAGCATTTT. Protein: CASSWRNQPQHF.

The rearrangement links TRBV4-1 to TRBJ2-3; D may be TRBD2 (5 bases). In germline, CDR1 is MGHRA, CDR2 YSYEKL. The CDR3 totals 14 residues. Trimming stripped 7 bases from V and 0 bases from J, with 11 bases between. The CDR3 region has the DNA TGCGCCAGCAAGGCGGGTCTAAGCACAGATACGCAGTATTTT. This encodes CASKAGLSTDTQYF.

The V gene is TRBV19, the J gene TRBJ2-1; 11 bases agree with TRBD2. With 3 bases clipped from V and 4 bases from J, the junction kept 11 bases outside the gene matches. Germline assignment: CDR1 LNHDA and CDR2 SQIVND (reference sequence). This CDR3 region has 18 residues. The DNA for the CDR3 is TGTGCCAGTAGTATCCTAGCGGGAGGCTCAGGGCCATACAATGAGCAGTTCTTC. Protein: CASSILAGGSGPYNEQFF. Filled out from reference TRBV19 and TRBJ2-1, the complete variable domain reads DGGITQSPKYLFRKEGQNVTLSCEQNLNHDAMYWYRQDPGQGLRLIYYSQIVNDFQKGDIAEGYSVSREKKESFPLTVTSAQKNPTAFYLCASSILAGGSGPYNEQFFGPGTRLTVL.

As for this clone: Other DNA sequences within the sample encode an identical CDR3. The genes are TRBV5-6 and TRBJ2-7, with TRBD2 as a possible D gene (6 bases). There are 12 residues in the CDR3. V lost 4 bases to trimming and J lost 2 bases, with 7 bases between them. CDR1 SGHDT and CDR2 YYEEEE come from the germline V gene. CDR3 sequence reads: CASSRGTYEQYF. The CDR3 DNA is TGTGCCAGCAGCCGGGGGACCTACGAGCAGTACTTC.